This is a list of T cell receptor beta chains from one sample in a study of blood T cell repertoires in COVID-19. The repertoire was sequenced with immunoSEQ multiplex PCR; TCRdb's copy has only in-frame clones and lacks some. The sample yields about 66,000 clones, 82% seen once. Sequenced material: peripheral blood. These receptors came from a man between 60 and 75 years old with acute or convalescent COVID-19. The CDR3 runs from the conserved cysteine through the conserved F or W. The D gene is left open where the match is weak. Part of the rows lack a size; the others show once, few, many or a class for expanded clones.

J: TRBJ1-2
V: TRBV10-3
size: .
D: TRBD1
DNA: TGTGCCATCAGTACAGGGGTCGACTATGGCTACACCTTC
CDR3: CAISTGVDYGYTF

J: TRBJ1-1
V: TRBV7-6
size: .
D: .
DNA: TGTGCCAGCAGCCTGGACGGCTTGAGGGGGAGAGGGAACACTGAAGCTTTCTTT
CDR3: CASSLDGLRGRGNTEAFF

J: TRBJ1-1
V: TRBV6-1
size: .
D: .
DNA: TGTGCCAGCAGTGAATCCGGGAACACTGAAGCTTTCTTT
CDR3: CASSESGNTEAFF

J: TRBJ2-2
V: TRBV6-5
size: .
D: TRBD2
DNA: TGTGCCAGCAGTAAGGGACTAGCAGACACCGGGGAGCTGTTTTTT
CDR3: CASSKGLADTGELFF

J: TRBJ1-5
V: TRBV7-2
size: .
D: TRBD1
DNA: TGTGCCAGCAGCCGTGACAGGGTGGATCAGCCCCAGCATTTT
CDR3: CASSRDRVDQPQHF

J: TRBJ1-3
V: TRBV2
size: .
D: .
DNA: TGTGCCAGCAGTGTAGACAGGAGACTCTCTGGAAACACCATATATTTT
CDR3: CASSVDRRLSGNTIYF

J: TRBJ2-3
V: TRBV5-1
size: .
D: .
DNA: TGCGCCAGCAGGTGGGGCGGGGGCGCCACAGATACGCAGTATTTT
CDR3: CASRWGGGATDTQYF

J: TRBJ1-6
V: TRBV10-3
size: .
D: .
DNA: TGTGCCATCGGGCAGGGGAGCGATTCACCCCTCCACTTT
CDR3: CAIGQGSDSPLHF

J: TRBJ1-5
V: TRBV30
size: .
D: TRBD1
DNA: TGTGCCTGGAGTGGCACAGGGGGCAATCAGCCCCAGCATTTT
CDR3: CAWSGTGGNQPQHF

J: TRBJ2-3
V: TRBV14
size: .
D: .
DNA: TGTGCCAGCAGCCAAGTCAAGCTTACAGATACGCAGTATTTT
CDR3: CASSQVKLTDTQYF

J: TRBJ1-2
V: TRBV30
size: .
D: .
DNA: TGTGCCTGGAACTTCGGGGGGAAAGGGACTGACTATGGCTACACCTTC
CDR3: CAWNFGGKGTDYGYTF

J: TRBJ1-3
V: TRBV7-2
size: .
D: TRBD1
DNA: TGTGCCAGCAGGAAACAGGGGGGGTCTGGAAACACCATATATTTT
CDR3: CASRKQGGSGNTIYF

J: TRBJ1-1
V: TRBV6-2/TRBV6-3
size: few
D: .
DNA: TGTGCCAGCAGTTACTCGGCTCGCACTGAAGCTTTCTTT
CDR3: CASSYSARTEAFF

J: TRBJ1-3
V: TRBV11-2
size: .
D: .
DNA: TGTGCCAGCAGCTTATACTCAACCTCTGGAAACACCATATATTTT
CDR3: CASSLYSTSGNTIYF

J: TRBJ1-1
V: TRBV1
size: .
D: .
DNA: TGCACCAGCAGCCAAGAGGGACAGGGGCTTGAAGCTTTCTTT
CDR3: CTSSQEGQGLEAFF